The 10 T cell receptor beta chains reported below all come from one sample, sequenced in a study of Ad26.COV2.S vaccination and SARS-CoV-2 variants. Measured with immunoSEQ multiplex PCR; TCRdb has only the in-frame clones, and not every one. The data show 350,000 to 450,000 clones, 80% to 90% seen once. Treatment described: some 20 received Ad26.COV2.S at low or high dose, single or two shots; about 5 received placebo; per-sample allocation not given. Each sample was drawn 63 days after the first injection (of vaccine or placebo). The sequenced sample was peripheral blood, obtained in a trial of Ad26.COV2.S vaccine versus placebo. The receptors stem from a person between 18 and 59 years old who received the Ad26.COV2.S COVID-19 vaccine or a placebo.

This clone appeared a few times. The J gene is TRBJ2-3, the V gene TRBV2; D remains ambiguous. This CDR3 is 11 amino acids long. Looked up from germline, CDR1 is SNHLY and CDR2 is FYNNEI. Trimming removed 8 bases at V and 3 bases at J, with 6 bases between. The DNA for the CDR3 is TGTGCCAGCCGGAAAACAGATACGCAGTATTTT. Translating it yields CASRKTDTQYF.

V is TRBV30 and J is TRBJ1-5, with D possibly TRBD1 on 6 matching bases. Trimming removed 2 bases at V and 6 bases at J, with 11 bases between. Looked up from germline, CDR1 is GTSNPN and CDR2 is SVGIG (reference sequence). The CDR3 runs to 13 residues. The CDR3: CAWSWGPGQPQHF. CDR3 nucleotides: TGTGCCTGGAGTTGGGGGCCTGGTCAGCCCCAGCATTTT.

The V gene is TRBV29-1, the J gene TRBJ1-1; D uncertain. The CDR3 contains 12 residues. The germline gives CDR1 SQVTM, CDR2 ANQGSEA. Trimming took 6 bases from V and 1 from J, leaving 9 bases between them. CDR3 DNA sequence: TGCAGCGTCCGGACTGAGAACACTGAAGCTTTCTTT. Translated: CSVRTENTEAFF.

The V and J genes are TRBV12-5 and TRBJ2-1; D remains unclear. V lost 3 bases and J 4 bases, leaving 7 bases between the germline ends. This CDR3 is 13 amino acids long. Per the germline V gene, CDR1 is LGHNT and CDR2 is FRNRAP. The chain's CDR3 is CASGLQPYNEQFF. The CDR3 bases are TGTGCTAGTGGTTTACAGCCTTACAATGAGCAGTTCTTC.

The chain recombines TRBV28 with TRBJ2-7, with D uncertain. The germline V and J ends were trimmed by 5 bases and 2 bases, with 10 bases remaining between them. There are 13 residues in the CDR3. Germline V gene data show CDR1 as MDHEN and CDR2 as SYDVKM. CDR3 protein: CASSRAAPYEQYF. The CDR3 nucleotides are TGTGCCAGCAGTAGGGCGGCCCCCTACGAGCAGTACTTC.

The rearrangement joins TRBV7-6 to TRBJ2-1; possibly TRBD1 or TRBD2 for D (5 bases each). The V gene's germline CDR1 is SGHVS and CDR2 FNYEAQ. CDR3 length: 16 amino acids. V was clipped by 5 bases and J by 6 bases, with 20 bases between them. CDR3 protein: CASSSSRDGSFNEQFF. The CDR3 DNA is TGTGCCAGCAGCAGTAGCCGGGACGGGTCTTTCAATGAGCAGTTCTTC.

A remark on this clone: Other DNA sequences in the same sample also yield this CDR3. The chain couples TRBV30 to TRBJ1-2; 8 bases agree with TRBD1. Trimming at V came to 0 bases and at J to 7 bases, leaving 4 bases not matched to a gene. Germline V gene data show CDR1 as GTSNPN and CDR2 as SVGIG (reference sequence). This CDR3 spans 13 amino acids. This CDR3 reads CAWSVQGAGGYTF. The CDR3 DNA sequence: TGTGCCTGGAGTGTGCAGGGGGCGGGTGGCTACACCTTC. The whole variable domain, filled in from reference TRBV30 and TRBJ1-2, reads SQTIHQWPATLVQPVGSPLSLECTVEGTSNPNLYWYRQAAGRGLQLLFYSVGIGQISSEVPQNLSASRPQDRQFILSSKKLLLSDSGFYLCAWSVQGAGGYTFGSGTRLTVV.

The chain uses TRBV5-1 and TRBJ1-3; 7 bases match TRBD1. The CDR3 totals 14 residues. Unmatched junction bases numbered 4, after V lost 5 bases and J lost 2 bases. Germline V lookup: CDR1 SGHRS, CDR2 YFSETQ. CDR3 DNA sequence: TGCGCCAGCAGTAAGGGGGCTACTGGAAACACCATATATTTT. It is translated as CASSKGATGNTIYF.

The chain employs TRBV28 and TRBJ1-1, with no clear D. This CDR3 comprises 14 residues. Trimming removed 3 bases from V and 8 bases from J, with 16 bases in between. Germline V gives CDR1 MDHEN, CDR2 SYDVKM. In DNA, the CDR3 is TGTGCCAGCAGTTTCGGGAAGGGATGGGGAGAAGCTTTCTTT. Its translation is CASSFGKGWGEAFF.

This clone was observed a handful of times. The J gene is TRBJ1-5, the V gene TRBV15; D ambiguous. Germline V CDR1 and CDR2: LNHNV, YYDKDF (reference sequence). Trimming stripped 0 bases from V and 5 bases from J, with 5 bases between. The CDR3 runs to 13 residues. CDR3 sequence: CATSRDAHQPQHF. CDR3 DNA: TGTGCCACCAGCAGAGATGCCCATCAGCCCCAGCATTTT. The full variable domain, completed using reference TRBV15 and TRBJ1-5, is DAMVIQNPRYQVTQFGKPVTLSCSQTLNHNVMYWYQQKSSQAPKLLFHYYDKDFNNEADTPDNFQSRRPNTSFCFLDIRSPGLGDTAMYLCATSRDAHQPQHFGDGTRLSIL.